This entry concerns a single T cell receptor beta chain. The target antigen is unknown. Each patient with chemo-refractory metastatic non-small-cell lung cancer was treated with focal radiation plus CTLA-4 blockade using ipilimumab. The germline gives CDR1 SGHTA, CDR2 FQGNSA. There are 14 residues in the CDR3. V lost 5 bases and J lost 2, with 12 bases in between. Profiling relied on immunoSEQ multiplex PCR, and the TCRdb table lists in-frame clones only, not all of them. Of approximately 52,000 clones listed, roughly 83% are singletons. This sample was included in a study of radiotherapy plus CTLA-4 blockade in lung cancer. Study-wide results and limits: TCR clones of tumor origin grew in blood after radiotherapy plus ipilimumab.

The clonotype comes from a human donor with non-small cell lung cancer who had a complete response to radiotherapy plus ipilimumab. The sequencing used peripheral blood, collected from a patient treated with radiotherapy plus ipilimumab. The V gene is TRBV7-2, the J gene TRBJ1-1; D not resolved. The CDR3 nucleotides are TGTGCCAGCAGCCAGGCAGTTATTAACACTGAAGCTTTCTTT. This encodes CASSQAVINTEAFF.